These 20 T cell receptor beta chains were all obtained from the same sample, sequenced in a study of blood T cells in healthy people across ages. Alongside a J-beta primer mix, a sample-barcoded 5' primer served in a second PCR lasting about 7 to 12 cycles. TCRdb re-called the 5' RACE reads with MiXCR, one entry per CDR3 protein. The top ten hold roughly 23% of the sample, which has around 1,900,000 distinct CDR3 sequences, approximately 40% seen once. Source material: blood. These receptor sequences come from a human donor in good health.

As for this clonotype: An end of the junction differs from the germline gene, which may be a read error. V and J are TRBV20-1 and TRBJ1-4; D not certain. The length of the CDR3 is 19 residues. Germline V gives CDR1 DFQATT, CDR2 SNEGSKA (reference sequence). This chain's CDR3 is CSARDQNVAYGATNEELFF. CDR3 coding DNA: TGCAGTGCTAGAGATCAGAATGTGGCTTATGGAGCAACTAATGAAGAACTGTTTTTT.

In nucleotides, the CDR3 is TGTGCCAGCAGCTATGTTGTCTCCTACGAGCAGTACTTC. Its protein is CASSYVVSYEQYF. The chain recombines TRBV7-2 with TRBJ2-5; no definite D call. The J call may be in error: the DNA end matches TRBJ2-7 better. The length of the CDR3 is 13 residues. The germline CDR1 and CDR2 sequences are SGHTA and FQGNSA.

This clonotype was observed a handful of times. The chain is built from TRBV20-1 and TRBJ2-5; 7 bases are a match to TRBD2. The germline CDR1 and CDR2 sequences are DFQATT and SNEGSKA (reference sequence). J lost 1 base, V lost 0 bases, and 5 bases had no gene match. The CDR3 is 15 amino acids. CDR3 loop: CSARDPAGVQETQYF. CDR3 in DNA: TGCAGTGCTAGAGATCCCGCGGGGGTCCAAGAGACCCAGTACTTC.

The V and J genes are TRBV12-3 or TRBV12-4 and TRBJ1-4; 8 bases line up with TRBD1. This CDR3 has 14 amino acids. V was clipped by 7 bases and J by 4 bases; unmatched bases: 5. CDR3 sequence reads: CASTLTGGNEKLFF. The CDR3 DNA follows: TGTGCCAGCACCCTTACAGGGGGTAATGAAAAACTGTTTTTT.

The chain is built from TRBV7-8 and TRBJ1-1, with D unresolved. V was trimmed by 7 bases and J by 8 bases, leaving 20 bases between them. Germline V lookup: CDR1 SGHVS, CDR2 FQNEAQ. The CDR3 runs 14 residues. The CDR3 sequence: CASTSNMVPEEAFF. CDR3 sequence (DNA): TGTGCCAGCACCTCAAACATGGTTCCAGAAGAAGCTTTCTTT.

This chain links TRBV12-3 or TRBV12-4 with TRBJ1-4; no definite D call. CDR3 length equals 12 residues. V was pared by 5 bases and J by 7 bases, with 8 bases between. This chain's CDR3 is CASSPTSEKLFF. The CDR3 bases are TGTGCCAGCAGTCCCACAAGTGAAAAACTGTTTTTT.

The rearrangement uses TRBV20-1 and TRBJ2-1; 8 bases are a match to TRBD2. This CDR3 region has 15 residues. In germline, CDR1 is DFQATT, CDR2 SNEGSKA (reference sequence). V shed 5 bases and J 4 bases; nucleotides not matched to a gene: 10. The CDR3: CSAGTIAGPYNEQFF. CDR3 in DNA: TGCAGTGCTGGGACCATAGCGGGGCCTTACAATGAGCAGTTCTTC.

The rearrangement links TRBV29-1 to TRBJ1-2; possibly TRBD1 for D (5 bases). Germline V CDR1 and CDR2: SQVTM, ANQGSEA. This CDR3 has 12 residues. V lost 6 bases and J 3 bases, leaving 11 bases between the germline ends. The CDR3 protein is CSVADSYYGYTF. Here the CDR3 DNA reads TGCAGCGTCGCAGACAGCTACTATGGCTACACCTTC. Drawing the rest from reference TRBV29-1 and TRBJ1-2, the complete variable domain is SAVISQKPSRDICQRGTSLTIQCQVDSQVTMMFWYRQQPGQSLTLIATANQGSEATYESGFVIDKFPISRPNLTFSTLTVSNMSPEDSSIYLCSVADSYYGYTFGSGTRLTVV.

The CDR3 sequence is CASSLAGEDIQYF. The CDR3 nucleotides read TGCGCCAGCAGCTTGGCAGGGGAGGACATTCAGTACTTC. The chain couples TRBV5-1 to TRBJ2-4; perhaps D is TRBD1 or TRBD2 (6 bases each). This CDR3 has 13 residues. V shed 0 bases and J shed 8 bases, with 9 bases lying between them. Per germline, CDR1 SGHRS and CDR2 YFSETQ.

This clonotype was observed once. V usage is TRBV20-1 and J usage is TRBJ2-1; D is possibly TRBD2 (7 bases). Germline loops: CDR1 DFQATT, CDR2 SNEGSKA (reference sequence). The CDR3 has 16 amino acids. Trimming removed 3 bases at V and 3 bases at J, with 18 bases between. Here the CDR3 DNA reads TGCAGTGCTAGTGTAAGAGGGGGGGCCGTCTACAATGAGCAGTTCTTC. It codes for CSASVRGGAVYNEQFF.

This clonotype was found a few times. V usage is TRBV7-2 and J usage is TRBJ2-7; D might be TRBD2 (7 bases). The J call may be in error: the DNA end matches TRBJ2-5 better. Per the germline V gene, CDR1 is SGHTA and CDR2 is FQGNSA. The CDR3 is 16 amino acids. CDR3 loop: CASSQLRGAHAETQYF. In DNA form, the CDR3 reads TGTGCCAGCAGCCAGCTTCGGGGGGCCCACGCGGAGACCCAGTACTTC.

This clonotype was recorded at least ten times. This rearrangement joins TRBV7-6 to TRBJ2-7, with 7 bases matching TRBD1. CDR1 is SGHVS, CDR2 FNYEAQ, per germline. This CDR3 has 14 residues. Trimming took 6 bases from V and 3 from J; bases not matched to a gene: 8. The CDR3 region is CASSYSGTVYEQYF. The DNA of the CDR3 is TGTGCCAGCAGTTACTCCGGGACAGTCTACGAGCAGTACTTC. The variable domain in full, completed from reference TRBV7-6 and TRBJ2-7, reads GAGVSQSPRYKVTKRGQDVALRCDPISGHVSLYWYRQALGQGPEFLTYFNYEAQQDKSGLPNDRFSAERPEGSISTLTIQRTEQRDSAMYRCASSYSGTVYEQYFGPGTRLTVT.

This clonotype has just a few counts. The CDR3 nucleotides read TGTGCCAGCAGTCGGGTGGCAGGACTAGCCAAAAACATTCAGTACTTC. Translating it yields CASSRVAGLAKNIQYF. The chain has TRBV9 and TRBJ2-4, with a possible D match to TRBD2 (5 bases). The CDR3 covers 16 residues. CDR1 is SGDLS and CDR2 is YYNGEE in the germline V gene. Trimming removed 5 bases at V and 0 bases at J, with 15 bases between.

The rearrangement uses TRBV7-3 and TRBJ2-5; TRBD2 aligns across 13 bases. Trimming took 5 bases from V and 1 from J; bases not matched to a gene: 10. The germline gives CDR1 SGHTA, CDR2 FQGTGA. The CDR3 is 18 amino acids. The CDR3 DNA follows: TGTGCCAGCAGCCCTCGACGAGGGACTAGCGGGATCCAAGAGACCCAGTACTTC. Amino acids: CASSPRRGTSGIQETQYF.

The chain recombines TRBV27 with TRBJ2-1, with D maybe TRBD2 (5 bases). V lost 4 bases and J 3 bases, leaving 19 bases between the germline ends. The CDR3 runs to 17 residues. Germline CDR1 is MNHEY and CDR2 is SMNVEV (reference sequence). CDR3 sequence (DNA): TGTGCCAGCAGTTCCCTTCCGACGGCGGACTTCTACAATGAGCAGTTCTTC. It yields the protein CASSSLPTADFYNEQFF.

The chain combines TRBV29-1 with TRBJ1-2; possibly TRBD1 for D (5 bases). Germline V CDR1 and CDR2: SQVTM, ANQGSEA. V lost 1 base, J lost 5 bases, and 20 bases lay in between. The CDR3 consists of 16 residues. CDR3 DNA: TGCAGCGTTGAAGCTCTTCCCGGGGCAACGTTATATGGCTACACCTTC. Translating it yields CSVEALPGATLYGYTF.

This clonotype was found a few times. The chain recombines TRBV5-1 with TRBJ2-5; 14 nucleotides agree with TRBD2. This CDR3 comprises 16 residues. The V gene end was trimmed by 4 bases and the J gene end by 3 bases; junction bases not matched to a gene: 5. Germline V gives CDR1 SGHRS, CDR2 YFSETQ. The DNA of the CDR3 is TGCGCCAGCAGCCGGGGACTAGCGGGGGAGGAAGAGACCCAGTACTTC. This encodes CASSRGLAGEEETQYF.

This clonotype turned up a few times. The chain links TRBV21-1 to TRBJ2-7. TRBV21-1 is noted as a pseudogene. This CDR3 is built from 15 residues. The CDR3 bases are TGTGCCAGCAGCAAAGTCTATAGGAGCTCCTACGAGCAGTACTTC. Translation: CASSKVYRSSYEQYF.

This chain links TRBV12-3 or TRBV12-4 with TRBJ1-5; D is ambiguous. The CDR3 is made up of 14 amino acids. Trimming left V 6 bases short and J 4 bases short, with 13 bases between. The CDR3 coding sequence is TGTGCCAGCAGCCGTCCAGGAAATAATCAGCCCCAGCATTTT. This encodes CASSRPGNNQPQHF.

Concerning this clonotype: The germline gene is not matched at one end of the junction; a read error may be the cause. J is TRBJ2-6 and V is TRBV7-2, with 8 bases identical to TRBD1. CDR1 SGHTA and CDR2 FQGNSA come from the germline V gene. The CDR3 totals 16 residues. CDR3 region: CASSTLTGVGANVPTF. CDR3 sequence (DNA): TGTGCCAGCAGCACCCTGACAGGGGTGGGGGCCAACGTCCCGACTTTC.